This TCR beta chain was recovered during a study of blood T cell repertoires in COVID-19 (dated by TCRdb to 2020 to 2021). For the study in its entirety: Samples from collaborators originated in the United States, Italy and Spain and spanned both the acute and convalescent phases of COVID-19. The dataset comprised deeply sampled blood TCRbeta repertoires from subjects exposed to, actively infected with, or recovered from COVID-19. The repertoires were released in a freely available public database intended as a resource for research on the immune response to SARS-CoV-2. The samples were drawn from the first 160 participants of the ongoing ImmuneRACE study and from 950 to 1,500 subjects provided by 6 global collaborators. The prospective study material was composed of cDNA or gDNA derived from T cells, B-cell-depleted T cells, or PBMCs. Where HLA class I and class II types were available, the types were taken from metadata supplied by the sample provider, not from assay-based typing. The sample metadata nearly always contained a de-identified subject ID, COVID-19 status, age in years and sex.

Broader findings and caveats from the paper: Clinical and demographic metadata were provided uncurated, with the amount varying by source and participant.

The immunoSEQ Assay, a bias-controlled multiplex PCR, was used to amplify TCRbeta CDR3 regions from genomic DNA. Concerning the study's data processing: Nucleated cell counts per sample were estimated from amplification of reference gene primers within the assay. Sequence reads were collapsed and filtered to measure the absolute abundance of every unique TCRbeta CDR3 rearrangement. For each sample, productive Simpson clonality was calculated as the square root of Simpson's diversity index over productive rearrangements. As stored in TCRdb, this immuneACCESS dataset retains in-frame rearrangements with V and J assigned. A fraction of the clones does not appear; measured against another copy, unresolved V genes explain less than half of the discrepancy, and the remainder lacks a known reason. D and trimming were read from the DNA, whereas the V and J calls and clone size are those reported in that table. Present in this sample are roughly 200,000 clones, approximately 78% of which were seen just once. The ten largest clones take up roughly 12% of the sample.

One collaborating source in Seattle enrolled patients while the patients were actively infected and followed the patients over time throughout the course of disease. The collaborating institutions used their own protocols to collect whole blood in K2EDTA tubes. For TCRbeta analysis, collaborators shipped samples as frozen whole blood, isolated PBMCs, or DNA extracted from either of those sample types. Note on this clone: What antigen it recognizes has not been identified. No per-base quality is available; no much larger clone lies one base away.

The sequencing sample was made of peripheral blood. This receptor was obtained from a woman older than 75 with COVID-19, enrolled during active disease.

In nucleotide form, the sequence is TGTGCCAGTAGTATAAGGGGCCAGGGTCCCGGAAACACCATATATTTT. This translates into CASSIRGQGPGNTIYF. The chain is made from TRBV19 and TRBJ1-3; TRBD1 is a weak D gene call, 5 bases matching. The CDR3 has 16 amino acids, counting the end cysteine and phenylalanine. Only the CDR3 region is kept as DNA, spanning 48 bases read in frame from base 1. The germline V gene (reference sequence) supplies CDR1 LNHDA and CDR2 SQIVND. Relative to germline, V is 2 bases shorter and J is 4 bases shorter, with 15 bases between their ends.